One and the same sample provided the 24 T cell receptor beta chains below, sequenced in a study of T-cell memory formation after mild COVID-19 (dated by TCRdb to about 2021). Library prep was done by 5' RACE. The listed sequencing device is Illumina NovaSeq 6000. TCRdb's own reprocessing of the public reads used fastp at Q25 and MiXCR and kept productive beta chains. Every CDR3 protein is listed once, alongside the most common genes and DNA of its rows. For this sample there are roughly 410,000 distinct CDR3 sequences; 20% to 25% appear just once. Roughly 8.9% of the sample comes from the top ten. Sequencing input: PBMCs or a T cell subset sorted from them (not recorded which). These receptors all come from an adult woman who had mild COVID-19 (a few samples of this study predate the infection). The sample titles of this study are shuffled in the database, so cell type and time point are left out; the donor was told from shared clones.

The gene calls are TRBV20-1 and TRBJ1-4, with a tentative D call TRBD1 (6 bases). The germline V gene has CDR1 DFQATT and CDR2 SNEGSKA (reference sequence). The germline V and J ends were trimmed by 4 bases and 0 bases, with 9 bases remaining between them. This CDR3 has 14 residues. CDR3 sequence: CSATRTATNEKLFF. CDR3 nucleotide sequence: TGCAGTGCTACCCGGACAGCAACTAATGAAAAACTGTTTTTT.

This clonotype was seen a handful of times. V gene TRBV7-2 combines with J gene TRBJ2-7; D may be TRBD1 (5 bases). In germline, CDR1 is SGHTA, CDR2 FQGNSA. The length of the CDR3 is 14 residues. V lost 5 bases to trimming and J lost 6 bases, with 17 bases between them. CDR3 residues: CASSEQARGAEQYF. DNA for the CDR3: TGTGCCAGCAGCGAACAGGCCCGCGGCGCCGAGCAGTACTTC. Full variable domain (outside the CDR3, taken from reference TRBV7-2 and TRBJ2-7): GAGVSQSPSNKVTEKGKDVELRCDPISGHTALYWYRQSLGQGLEFLIYFQGNSAPDKSGLPSDRFSAERTGGSVSTLTIQRTQQEDSAVYLCASSEQARGAEQYFGPGTRLTVT.

This clonotype has only a few counts. This chain links TRBV7-9 with TRBJ1-4, with D uncertain. CDR3 size: 15 residues. V was trimmed by 4 bases and J by 0 bases, leaving 9 bases between them. Germline V gives CDR1 SEHNR, CDR2 FQNEAQ (reference sequence). The CDR3 coding sequence is TGTGCCAGCAGCTCACCCGGTGCAACTAATGAAAAACTGTTTTTT. This gives the protein CASSSPGATNEKLFF.

This clonotype appeared once. This chain uses TRBV20-1 with TRBJ2-7; TRBD2 aligns across 10 bases. V lost 2 bases to trimming and J lost 3 bases; unmatched junction nucleotides: 1. In germline, CDR1 is DFQATT, CDR2 SNEGSKA (reference sequence). There are 13 residues in the CDR3. CDR3 in DNA: TGCAGTGCTAGATGGACTAGCGGCTACGAGCAGTACTTC. Translation: CSARWTSGYEQYF.

This clonotype was observed a few times. The V gene is TRBV7-9, the J gene TRBJ1-1; 8 nucleotides align to TRBD1. The CDR3 sequence is 14 residues long. V shed 2 bases, J shed 6 bases, and the junction held 5 bases outside the gene matches. Germline V CDR1 and CDR2: SEHNR, FQNEAQ (reference sequence). The CDR3 is CASSLHRGSAEAFF. In nucleotides, the CDR3 is TGTGCCAGCAGCTTACACAGGGGGTCGGCTGAAGCTTTCTTT.

The chain is built from TRBV19 and TRBJ2-4; a weak D match, TRBD1 (6 bases). Germline CDR1 is LNHDA and CDR2 is SQIVND (reference sequence). V shed 3 bases and J shed 7 bases, with 16 bases lying between them. The CDR3 is made up of 15 amino acids. CDR3 amino acids: CASSIWAPQGNIQYF. The DNA of the CDR3 is TGTGCCAGTAGTATTTGGGCTCCCCAGGGGAACATTCAGTACTTC.

The chain is built from TRBV3-1 and TRBJ2-5, with D perhaps TRBD1 (6 bases). This CDR3 contains 17 residues. The germline CDR1 and CDR2 sequences are LGHDT and YNNKEL (reference sequence). Deletions cut 0 bases from V and 4 bases from J, with 18 bases between. The CDR3 coding sequence is TGTGCCAGCAGCCAAGAAATATTACAGGGAGTTTCAGAGACCCAGTACTTC. This gives the protein CASSQEILQGVSETQYF.

The chain links TRBV2 to TRBJ1-2; TRBD1 might be the D (6 bases). From germline, CDR1 is SNHLY and CDR2 FYNNEI. The V end lost 3 bases, the J end lost 6 bases, and 8 bases lay between the germline ends. CDR3 size: 12 residues. CDR3 loop: CASSEAGDGYTF. The CDR3 region has the DNA TGTGCCAGCAGTGAGGCAGGGGATGGCTACACCTTC.

The chain employs TRBV6-6 and TRBJ2-3; maybe TRBD2 (6 bases). The CDR3 runs 14 residues. The V and J ends lost 10 bases and 2 bases respectively, with 16 bases between them. Germline lookup yields CDR1 MNHNY and CDR2 SVGAGI (reference sequence). The CDR3 reads CATDRAGHTDTQYF. DNA of the CDR3: TGTGCCACTGACCGGGCGGGGCACACAGATACGCAGTATTTT.

This clonotype was detected only a few times. This chain links TRBV13 with TRBJ1-4; a possible D gene is TRBD1 (5 bases). V lost 4 bases to trimming and J lost 5 bases, with 11 bases between them. The CDR3 runs to 14 residues. The germline gives CDR1 PRHDT, CDR2 FYEKMQ (reference sequence). The CDR3 reads CASSSNGANEKLFF. The DNA for the CDR3 is TGTGCCAGCAGCTCGAACGGGGCAAATGAAAAACTGTTTTTT.

The chain combines TRBV27 with TRBJ2-7, with TRBD1 matching over 9 bases. CDR3 size: 15 residues. V gave up 9 bases and J gave up 5 bases; unmatched junction bases: 14. The germline gives CDR1 MNHEY, CDR2 SMNVEV (reference sequence). The CDR3 protein is CASGRDRATPNEQYF. The CDR3 coding sequence is TGTGCCAGTGGCCGGGACAGGGCAACTCCTAACGAGCAGTACTTC.

This clonotype was observed a few times. The CDR3 sequence: CASSQDLTGGLYEQYF. DNA for the CDR3: TGTGCCAGCAGCCAAGATCTCACAGGGGGACTCTACGAGCAGTACTTC. The V and J genes are TRBV3-1 and TRBJ2-7, with 8 bases identical to TRBD1. This CDR3 comprises 16 residues. The V gene's germline CDR1 is LGHDT and CDR2 YNNKEL (reference sequence). The ends lost 0 bases at V and 3 bases at J; junction bases unmatched: 7.

This clonotype showed up just a few times. This chain links TRBV10-3 with TRBJ2-7; no definite D call. This CDR3 region has 12 residues. V gave up 9 bases and J gave up 4 bases, with 13 bases separating them. Germline V lookup: CDR1 ENHRY, CDR2 SYGVKD. CDR3 protein: CAIQSGGYEQYF. DNA for the CDR3: TGTGCCATACAGTCAGGTGGTTACGAGCAGTACTTC.

This chain connects TRBV20-1 to TRBJ2-1, with a weak D call TRBD2 (5 bases). This CDR3 is built from 16 residues. V lost 2 bases and J lost 4, with 18 bases in between. The germline V gene has CDR1 DFQATT and CDR2 SNEGSKA (reference sequence). The CDR3 nucleotides are TGCAGTGCTAGACTTAGCAGAGGGATCCGGTACAATGAGCAGTTCTTC. Encoded protein: CSARLSRGIRYNEQFF.

The chain has TRBV20-1 and TRBJ2-5; 7 bases are shared with TRBD1. V gave up 6 bases and J gave up 2 bases; unmatched junction bases: 9. The germline V gene has CDR1 DFQATT and CDR2 SNEGSKA (reference sequence). CDR3 length: 14 amino acids. The CDR3 DNA is TGCAGTGCGAGACAGGGATTGGGTCAAGAGACCCAGTACTTC. This translates into CSARQGLGQETQYF.

The rearrangement links TRBV7-2 to TRBJ1-3; D unclear. V shed 5 bases and J shed 0 bases, with 14 bases lying between them. CDR3 length: 16 residues. Germline V lookup: CDR1 SGHTA, CDR2 FQGNSA. CDR3 in DNA: TGTGCCAGCAGCCCCCAACTGAAGACCTCTGGAAACACCATATATTTT. This gives the protein CASSPQLKTSGNTIYF.

This chain uses TRBV9 with TRBJ1-1, with unresolved D. The V and J ends lost 4 bases and 8 bases respectively, with 12 bases between them. The CDR3 is 12 residues long. CDR1 and CDR2 from the germline V gene are SGDLS and YYNGEE. This CDR3 reads CASSSRTQEAFF. The CDR3, as DNA: TGTGCCAGCAGCTCGCGGACGCAAGAAGCTTTCTTT.

The chain uses TRBV10-3 and TRBJ2-7; tentative D call: TRBD1 (6 bases). Germline loops: CDR1 ENHRY, CDR2 SYGVKD. Trimming removed 7 bases at V and 1 base at J, with 14 bases between. The CDR3 totals 14 residues. Here the CDR3 DNA reads TGTGCCATCACCGGACGGGACACGTCCTACGAGCAGTACTTC. Translated, it gives CAITGRDTSYEQYF.

This clonotype has ten or more counts. The J gene is TRBJ2-5, the V gene TRBV5-1; 12 nucleotides line up with TRBD2. The trim removed 4 bases at V and 5 bases at J, leaving 6 bases unmatched. Per the germline V gene, CDR1 is SGHRS and CDR2 is YFSETQ. The CDR3 has 15 residues. DNA of the CDR3: TGCGCCAGCAGCCGGACTAGCGGGGAGGGGGAGACCCAGTACTTC. The encoded protein is CASSRTSGEGETQYF.

The chain carries TRBV30 and TRBJ1-1; 10 positions match TRBD1. CDR3 length: 13 amino acids. Losses at the gene ends were 8 bases for V and 4 bases for J; bases not matched to a gene: 7. Germline CDR1 reads GTSNPN; CDR2 reads SVGIG (reference sequence). CDR3 loop: CAGAGTGVTEAFF. The CDR3 nucleotides read TGTGCCGGCGCCGGGACAGGGGTCACTGAAGCTTTCTTT.

This clonotype was seen at least ten times. V and J are TRBV6-5 and TRBJ2-2; 8 nucleotides align to TRBD1. The CDR3 length is 18 residues. Trimming took 2 bases from V and 3 from J; bases not matched to a gene: 11. Germline assignment: CDR1 MNHEY and CDR2 SVGAGI. The CDR3: CASSYLETGGFDTGELFF. For the CDR3, the DNA is TGTGCCAGCAGTTACCTCGAAACAGGGGGGTTCGACACCGGGGAGCTGTTTTTT.

This clonotype was picked up a small number of times. The chain uses TRBV12-3 or TRBV12-4 and TRBJ2-5, with 10 bases fitting TRBD1. With 4 bases clipped from V and 3 bases from J, the junction kept 2 bases outside the gene matches. CDR3 length: 14 residues. The CDR3 nucleotides are TGTGCCAGCAGTTCGACAGGGGGCGAAGAGACCCAGTACTTC. This sequence encodes CASSSTGGEETQYF.

The genes are TRBV20-1 and TRBJ1-5; 7 bases line up with TRBD1. The CDR3 contains 15 residues. V lost 5 bases and J lost 1; bases outside the gene matches: 8. Germline V CDR1 and CDR2: DFQATT, SNEGSKA (reference sequence). In nucleotides, the CDR3 is TGCAGTGCTGTCGTAACGGGACAGAGCAATCAGCCCCAGCATTTT. The encoded protein is CSAVVTGQSNQPQHF.

This chain joins TRBV30 and TRBJ1-4, with D possibly TRBD1 on 6 matching bases. Trimming left V 8 bases short and J 12 bases short, with 25 bases between. Per the germline V gene, CDR1 is GTSNPN and CDR2 is SVGIG (reference sequence). CDR3 length equals 14 residues. The CDR3 sequence is CAGRYSGVSTELFF. The CDR3 DNA follows: TGTGCCGGAAGATATTCAGGGGTCTCGACGGAACTGTTTTTT.